This T cell receptor beta chain is drawn from a study of blood T cell repertoires in COVID-19. There are 14 residues in the CDR3. Germline V gives CDR1 LGHDT, CDR2 YNNKEL (reference sequence). V was cut by 1 base and J by 0 bases, with 6 bases left in between. Clones were sequenced by immunoSEQ multiplex PCR, and TCRdb holds only the in-frame ones, with some missing. The top ten clones hold approximately 8% of a sample with 120,000 to 150,000 clones, 80% to 90% of them seen once. This chain uses TRBV3-1 (or the pseudogene TRBV3-2) with TRBJ1-2; D is unclear. The material sequenced was peripheral blood. The clonotype was recovered from a woman in her sixties with COVID-19, enrolled during active disease. CDR3 coding DNA: TGTGCCAGCAGCCAAGCAGGTGCTAACTATGGCTACACCTTC. Protein: CASSQAGANYGYTF.